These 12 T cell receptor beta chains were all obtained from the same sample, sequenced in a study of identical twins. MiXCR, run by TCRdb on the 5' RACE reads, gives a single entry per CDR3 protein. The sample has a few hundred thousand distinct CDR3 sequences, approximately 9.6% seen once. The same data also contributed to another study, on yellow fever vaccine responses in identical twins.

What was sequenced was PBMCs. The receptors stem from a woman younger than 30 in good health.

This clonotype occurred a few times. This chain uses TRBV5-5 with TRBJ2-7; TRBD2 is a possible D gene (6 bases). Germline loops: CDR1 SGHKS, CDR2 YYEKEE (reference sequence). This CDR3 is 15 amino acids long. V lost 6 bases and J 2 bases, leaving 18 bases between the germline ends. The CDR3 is CASTLLAGLTYEQYF. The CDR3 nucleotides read TGTGCCAGCACTCTTTTGGCGGGACTTACCTACGAGCAGTACTTC.

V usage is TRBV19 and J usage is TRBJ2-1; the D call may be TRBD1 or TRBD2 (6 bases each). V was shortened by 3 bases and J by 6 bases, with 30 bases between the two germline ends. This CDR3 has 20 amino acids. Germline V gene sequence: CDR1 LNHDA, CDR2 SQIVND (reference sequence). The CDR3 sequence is CASSMRGTGTPIPKFNEQFF. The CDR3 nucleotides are TGTGCCAGTAGTATGAGGGGGACTGGAACCCCCATTCCGAAATTCAATGAGCAGTTCTTC.

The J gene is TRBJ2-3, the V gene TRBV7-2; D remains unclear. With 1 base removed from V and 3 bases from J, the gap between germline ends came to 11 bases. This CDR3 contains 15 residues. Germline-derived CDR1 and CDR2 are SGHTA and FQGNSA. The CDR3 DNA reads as TGTGCCAGCAGCTTAGTGTCTAGGAGAACAGATACGCAGTATTTT. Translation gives CASSLVSRRTDTQYF.

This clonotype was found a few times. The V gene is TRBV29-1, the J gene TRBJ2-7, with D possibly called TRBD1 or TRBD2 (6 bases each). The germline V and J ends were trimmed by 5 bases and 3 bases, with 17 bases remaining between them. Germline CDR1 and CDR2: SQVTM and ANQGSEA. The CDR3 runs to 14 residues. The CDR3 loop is CSVSSGASYYEQYF. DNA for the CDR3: TGCAGCGTTTCATCGGGGGCCAGTTACTACGAGCAGTACTTC.

CDR3 in DNA: TGCGCCAGCAGCTTGCGGGGACCCCTCTTCGGAGCTAGCGGGCCTGACGAGCAGTACTTC. Its translation is CASSLRGPLFGASGPDEQYF. The gene calls are TRBV5-1 and TRBJ2-7; TRBD2 agrees at 8 bases. This CDR3 has 20 residues. The junction had 23 bases not matched to a gene; V was cut back by 1 base and J by 5 bases. The germline V gene encodes CDR1 SGHRS and CDR2 YFSETQ.

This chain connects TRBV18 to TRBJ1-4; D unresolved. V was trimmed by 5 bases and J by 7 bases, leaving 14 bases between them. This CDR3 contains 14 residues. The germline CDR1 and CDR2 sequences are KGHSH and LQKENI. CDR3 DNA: TGTGCCAGCTCAGTAGACGCCTCGGGTGAAAAACTGTTTTTT. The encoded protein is CASSVDASGEKLFF.

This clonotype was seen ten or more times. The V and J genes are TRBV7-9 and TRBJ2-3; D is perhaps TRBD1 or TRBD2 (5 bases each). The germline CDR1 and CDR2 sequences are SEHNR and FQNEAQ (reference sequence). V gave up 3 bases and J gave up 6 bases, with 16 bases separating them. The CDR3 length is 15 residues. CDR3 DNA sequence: TGTGCCAGCAGCTTCCGGGACCCAGAGGAGGATACGCAGTATTTT. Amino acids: CASSFRDPEEDTQYF.

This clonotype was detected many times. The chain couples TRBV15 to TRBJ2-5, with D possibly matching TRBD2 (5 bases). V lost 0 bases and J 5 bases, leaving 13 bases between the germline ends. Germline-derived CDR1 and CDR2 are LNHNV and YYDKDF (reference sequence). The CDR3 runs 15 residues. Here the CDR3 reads CATSRDWEIGETQYF. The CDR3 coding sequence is TGTGCCACCAGCAGAGATTGGGAGATCGGGGAGACCCAGTACTTC.

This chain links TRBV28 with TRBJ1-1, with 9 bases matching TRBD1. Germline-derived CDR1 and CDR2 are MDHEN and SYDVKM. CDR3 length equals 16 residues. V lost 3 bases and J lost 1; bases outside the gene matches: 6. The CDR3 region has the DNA TGTGCCAGCAGTTTGTGGGGGGACAGGGAGAACACTGAAGCTTTCTTT. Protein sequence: CASSLWGDRENTEAFF.

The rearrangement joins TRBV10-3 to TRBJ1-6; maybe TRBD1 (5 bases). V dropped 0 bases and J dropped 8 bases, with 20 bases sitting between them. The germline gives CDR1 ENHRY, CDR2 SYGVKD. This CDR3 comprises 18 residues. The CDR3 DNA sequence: TGTGCCATCAGTGAGTCAGGGATTCCAGGGCGGCTGGATTCACCCCTCCACTTT. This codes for CAISESGIPGRLDSPLHF.

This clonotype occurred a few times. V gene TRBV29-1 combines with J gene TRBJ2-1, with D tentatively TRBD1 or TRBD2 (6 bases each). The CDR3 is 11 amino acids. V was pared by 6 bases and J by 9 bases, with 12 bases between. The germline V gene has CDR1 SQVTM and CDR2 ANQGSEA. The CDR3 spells CSVARGAEQFF. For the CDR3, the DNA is TGCAGCGTAGCTAGGGGGGCTGAGCAGTTCTTC.

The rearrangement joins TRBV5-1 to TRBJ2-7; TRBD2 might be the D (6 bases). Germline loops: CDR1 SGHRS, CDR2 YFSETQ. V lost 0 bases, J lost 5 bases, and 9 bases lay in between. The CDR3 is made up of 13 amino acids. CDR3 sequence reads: CASSLVEGNEQYF. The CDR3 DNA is TGCGCCAGCAGCTTGGTGGAGGGAAACGAGCAGTACTTC.